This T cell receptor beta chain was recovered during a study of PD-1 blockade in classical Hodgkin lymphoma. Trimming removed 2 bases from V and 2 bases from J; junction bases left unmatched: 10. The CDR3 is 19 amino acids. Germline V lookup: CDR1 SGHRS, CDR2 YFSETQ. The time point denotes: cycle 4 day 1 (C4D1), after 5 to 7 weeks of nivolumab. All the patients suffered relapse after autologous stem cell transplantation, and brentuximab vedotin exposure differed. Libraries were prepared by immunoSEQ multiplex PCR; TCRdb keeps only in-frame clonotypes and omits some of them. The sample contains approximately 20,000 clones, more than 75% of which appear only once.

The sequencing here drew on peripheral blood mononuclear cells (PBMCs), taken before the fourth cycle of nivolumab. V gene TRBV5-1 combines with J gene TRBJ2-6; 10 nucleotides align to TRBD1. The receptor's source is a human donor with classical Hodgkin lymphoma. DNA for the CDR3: TGCGCCAGCAGCTTCGGTTCCGGGACAGGGGAGACTGGGGCCAACGTCCTGACTTTC. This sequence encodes CASSFGSGTGETGANVLTF.